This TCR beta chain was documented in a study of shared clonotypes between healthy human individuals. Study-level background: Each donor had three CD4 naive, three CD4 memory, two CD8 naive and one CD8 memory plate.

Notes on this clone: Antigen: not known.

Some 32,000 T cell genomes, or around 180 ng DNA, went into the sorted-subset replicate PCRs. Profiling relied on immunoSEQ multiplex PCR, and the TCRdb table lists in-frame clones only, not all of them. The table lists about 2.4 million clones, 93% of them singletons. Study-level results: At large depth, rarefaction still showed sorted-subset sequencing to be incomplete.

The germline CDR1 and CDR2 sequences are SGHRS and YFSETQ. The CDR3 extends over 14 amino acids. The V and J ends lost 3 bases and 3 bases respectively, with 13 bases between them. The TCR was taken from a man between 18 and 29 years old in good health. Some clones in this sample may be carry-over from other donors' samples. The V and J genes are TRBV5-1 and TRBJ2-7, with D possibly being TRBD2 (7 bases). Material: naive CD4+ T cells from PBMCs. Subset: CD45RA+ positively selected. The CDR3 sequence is CASSSEGGGYEQYF. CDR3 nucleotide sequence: TGCGCCAGCAGCTCGGAGGGAGGGGGCTACGAGCAGTACTTC. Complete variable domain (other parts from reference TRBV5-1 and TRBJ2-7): KAGVTQTPRYLIKTRGQQVTLSCSPISGHRSVSWYQQTPGQGLQFLFEYFSETQRNKGNFPGRFSGRQFSNSRSEMNVSTLELGDSALYLCASSSEGGGYEQYFGPGTRLTVT.